The sequence of this TCR beta chain was determined in a study of cytomegalovirus exposure and HLA in healthy donors. Regarding the study as a whole: It was in a later analysis that TCR association rates were seen to vary by HLA locus, highest for DRB1 and lowest for HLA-C. The HLA-A and HLA-B alleles of most subjects were reportedly predicted accurately from TCR beta sequences.

Turning to this clone: Antigen specificity is unknown.

The PCR had 60 Vbeta and 13 Jbeta primers. The assay was immunoSEQ multiplex PCR, and TCRdb's table has in-frame clones only and misses some. This sample carries about 67,000 clones, 65% to 70% of them seen once, and the ten largest clones take 2% to 2.5%. Germline CDR1 reads SGHDT; CDR2 reads YYEEEE. V was clipped by 5 bases and J by 10 bases, with 13 bases between them. The CDR3 sequence is 12 residues long. This sequence originates from a woman aged 25-40 years in good health and CMV-seronegative. J is TRBJ2-1 and V is TRBV5-6; D perhaps matches TRBD1 (6 bases). Source material: PBMCs. The CDR3 coding sequence is TGTGCCAGCAGTCAGGGGTCGCTAGAGCAGTTCTTC. This sequence encodes CASSQGSLEQFF.